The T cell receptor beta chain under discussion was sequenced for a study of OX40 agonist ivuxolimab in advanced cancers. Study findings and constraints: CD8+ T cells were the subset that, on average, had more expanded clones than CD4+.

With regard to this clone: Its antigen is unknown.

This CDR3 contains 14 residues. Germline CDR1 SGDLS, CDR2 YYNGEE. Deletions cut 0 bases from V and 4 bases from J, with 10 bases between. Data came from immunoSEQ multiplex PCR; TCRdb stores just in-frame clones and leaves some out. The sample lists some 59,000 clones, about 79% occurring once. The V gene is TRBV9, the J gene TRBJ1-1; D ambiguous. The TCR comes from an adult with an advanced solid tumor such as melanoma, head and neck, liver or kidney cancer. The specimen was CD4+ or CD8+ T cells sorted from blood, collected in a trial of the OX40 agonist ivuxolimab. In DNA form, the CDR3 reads TGTGCCAGCAGCGTAGGCTGGGCGGGCACTGAAGCTTTCTTT. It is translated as CASSVGWAGTEAFF.